Included here is one T cell receptor (beta chain) sequence, with context. Antigen unknown. This sample is part of a study of cytomegalovirus exposure and HLA in healthy donors. Study findings and constraints: HLA alleles were associated with around 17,000 TCR beta sequences in a later analysis at 0.05 false discovery rate. The majority of TCR sequences were rare, yet some public TCRs appeared in many donors. A later analysis found most CMV-associated TCR beta chains apparently HLA-restricted.

PCR amplification relied on 60 Vbeta primers (plus 13 Jbeta primers). This table comes from immunoSEQ multiplex PCR, and its TCRdb copy is limited to in-frame clones, with some not included. The sample shows more than 150,000 clones, around 80% of them seen only once. Trimming took off 2 bases at V and 7 bases at J, with 14 bases between the two ends. Germline lookup yields CDR1 GTSNPN and CDR2 SVGIG (reference sequence). This CDR3 is 13 amino acids long. The genes are TRBV30 and TRBJ2-5; weak D call: TRBD2 (7 bases). The specimen was PBMCs. This clonotype originated in a girl aged 10 to 17 in good health and CMV-seropositive. The CDR3 loop reads CAWSSGTRGTQYF. The CDR3 coding sequence is TGTGCCTGGAGTAGCGGGACCAGGGGGACCCAGTACTTC.